This entry concerns a single T cell receptor beta chain. This record comes from a study of T-cell memory formation after mild COVID-19. Germline V gives CDR1 SGHTA, CDR2 FQGTGA. Trimming cost V 5 bases and J 9 bases; bases outside gene matches: 6. The CDR3 covers 14 residues. MiXCR was run by TCRdb on the 5' RACE reads, yielding one entry per CDR3 protein. The table includes 250,000 to 300,000 distinct CDR3 sequences, 15% to 20% detected once. The chain has TRBV7-3 and TRBJ2-5, with 13 positions matching TRBD2. The sample consisted of PBMCs or a T cell subset sorted from them (not recorded which). This receptor was taken from a young man who had mild COVID-19 (a few samples of this study predate the infection). Cell type and time point are not known. The chain's CDR3 is CASSTGLAGAAQYF. CDR3 coding DNA: TGTGCCAGCAGCACCGGACTAGCGGGGGCGGCCCAGTACTTC.